This TCR beta chain originates from a study of blood T cell repertoires in COVID-19 (dated by TCRdb to about 2020). Study-wide context: The collaborator samples originated in the United States, Italy and Spain and spanned the acute and convalescent phases of COVID-19. The material from the prospective study consisted of cDNA or gDNA derived from T cells, B-cell-depleted T cells, or PBMCs. Deeply sampled blood TCRbeta repertoires from subjects exposed to, actively infected with, or recovered from COVID-19 were included in the dataset. The repertoires were released in a freely available public database meant as a resource for research on the immune response to SARS-CoV-2. The samples were drawn from two sources: the first 160 participants of the ongoing ImmuneRACE study, and 950 to 1,500 subjects contributed by 6 global collaborators. A de-identified subject ID, COVID-19 status, age in years and sex were almost always included in the sample metadata. Where available, HLA class I and class II types were taken from metadata supplied by the sample provider and were not determined by assay-based typing.

Between the V and J ends, shortened by 3 bases and 4 bases respectively, the junction contains 11 bases. As encoded in the germline V gene, CDR1 is SGHDT while CDR2 is YYEEEE. The CDR3 numbers 13 residues from cysteine through phenylalanine. Only the CDR3 DNA is retained, 39 bases long and in frame from the first base. With regard to this clone: This receptor's antigen is unknown. Per-base qualities were not stored, and no clone one base away is much larger.

TCRbeta CDR3 regions were amplified from genomic DNA using the immunoSEQ Assay, a bias-controlled multiplex PCR. Under the source paper's analysis protocol: The number of nucleated cells in each sample was estimated by amplification of reference gene primers within the assay. To quantify the absolute abundance of each unique TCRbeta CDR3 rearrangement, sequence reads were collapsed and filtered. For each sample, productive Simpson clonality was calculated as the square root of Simpson's diversity index over productive rearrangements. Held by TCRdb, this immuneACCESS table contains in-frame sequences only and omits some clones. Under half of the omission traces to an unresolved V gene where checked; the cause of the rest is unknown. V, J and clone size derive from that table, while D and trimming were established from the DNA sequence. This sample holds around 43,000 clones; under 85% were observed only once. The ten largest clones add up to 30% to 35% of the sample.

Study-wide conclusions, independent of this receptor: The quantity of clinical and demographic metadata differed by source and by participant and was supplied without curation.

Collaborating institutions collected whole blood in K2EDTA tubes following their own protocols. For TCRbeta analysis, collaborator samples were shipped as frozen whole blood, as isolated PBMCs, or as DNA extracted from either sample type. The material sequenced was peripheral blood. The V gene is TRBV5-6 and the J gene is TRBJ2-7; matching of 6 bases hints at TRBD1 as the D gene. The sequence was obtained from a woman older than 75 with acute or convalescent COVID-19. The DNA sequence follows: TGTGCCAGCAGCTCTTACAGGGTATACGAGCAGTACTTC. Its translation reads: CASSSYRVYEQYF. The full variable domain, completed from the reference TRBV5-6 and TRBJ2-7 proteins outside the CDR3, reads DAGVTQSPTHLIKTRGQQVTLRCSPKSGHDTVSWYQQALGQGPQFIFQYYEEEERQRGNFPDRFSGHQFPNYSSELNVNALLLGDSALYLCASSSYRVYEQYFGPGTRLTVT.